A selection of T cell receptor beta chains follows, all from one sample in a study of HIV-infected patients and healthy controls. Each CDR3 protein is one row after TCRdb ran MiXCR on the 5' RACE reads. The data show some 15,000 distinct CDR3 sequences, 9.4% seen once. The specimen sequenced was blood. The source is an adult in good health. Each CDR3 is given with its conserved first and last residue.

CDR3: CASSDPTGYYEQYF
J: TRBJ2-7
length: 14
V: TRBV25-1

CDR3: CASSPLPRAGRPTDTQYF
J: TRBJ2-3
length: 18
V: TRBV28

CDR3: CASSRTGISGELFF
J: TRBJ2-2
length: 14
V: TRBV12-3/TRBV12-4

CDR3: CASSGRDLNTEAFF
J: TRBJ1-1
length: 14
V: TRBV3-1

CDR3: CASSLTTGDIQYF
J: TRBJ2-4
length: 13
V: TRBV18

CDR3: CAPVSEQFF
J: TRBJ2-1
length: 9
V: TRBV10-3

CDR3: CSVLAGSSDTQYF
J: TRBJ2-3
length: 13
V: TRBV29-1

CDR3: CASSQLSTGWGYTF
J: TRBJ1-2
length: 14
V: TRBV12-3/TRBV12-4

CDR3: CASSSSTGPSGNTIYF
J: TRBJ1-3
length: 16
V: TRBV7-9

CDR3: CASSRDRTEKLFF
J: TRBJ1-4
length: 13
V: TRBV7-6

CDR3: CASSLDRGLGGYTF
J: TRBJ1-2
length: 14
V: TRBV27

CDR3: CASQERDKAQYGYTF
J: TRBJ1-2
length: 15
V: TRBV19

CDR3: CSVQGQAGETQYF
J: TRBJ2-5
length: 13
V: TRBV29-1

CDR3: CASSPSGTTNEKLFF
J: TRBJ1-4
length: 15
V: TRBV14

CDR3: CASSRATRSGVAEQYF
J: TRBJ2-7
length: 16
V: TRBV28

CDR3: CASSLGLASNEQFF
J: TRBJ2-1
length: 14
V: TRBV7-9

CDR3: CASSARDTSYEQYF
J: TRBJ2-7
length: 14
V: TRBV21-1

CDR3: CASSPRGQETQYF
J: TRBJ2-5
length: 13
V: TRBV28

CDR3: CSARDGTGANTGELFF
J: TRBJ2-2
length: 16
V: TRBV20-1

CDR3: CASSQTNLNTEAFF
J: TRBJ1-1
length: 14
V: TRBV4-1

CDR3: CASNSGASTDTQYF
J: TRBJ2-3
length: 14
V: TRBV12-3/TRBV12-4

CDR3: CASSLTDEAFF
J: TRBJ1-1
length: 11
V: TRBV7-9

CDR3: CASSVDGPRETQYF
J: TRBJ2-5
length: 14
V: TRBV9

CDR3: CASSSDRGHSTGELFF
J: TRBJ2-2
length: 16
V: TRBV5-6

CDR3: CASSSPDRGYTEAFF
J: TRBJ1-1
length: 15
V: TRBV12-3/TRBV12-4

CDR3: CASSLQGGDSYEQYF
J: TRBJ2-7
length: 15
V: TRBV6-5

CDR3: CASSLVQGADTQYF
J: TRBJ2-3
length: 14
V: TRBV5-1

CDR3: CASSALAGTATDTQYF
J: TRBJ2-3
length: 16
V: TRBV19

CDR3: CASSQESIAGGPYNEQFF
J: TRBJ2-1
length: 18
V: TRBV4-3

CDR3: CSVGTAYTEAFF
J: TRBJ1-1
length: 12
V: TRBV29-1

CDR3: CASSYGFGGIKVYEQYF
J: TRBJ2-7
length: 17
V: TRBV6-5

CDR3: CSYLRDGWSEQYF
J: TRBJ2-7
length: 13
V: TRBV29-1

CDR3: CASNPQGTNYGYTF
J: TRBJ1-2
length: 14
V: TRBV25-1

CDR3: CASSYVGAEAFF
J: TRBJ1-1
length: 12
V: TRBV6-5

CDR3: CASGQGLAATDTQYF
J: TRBJ2-3
length: 15
V: TRBV4-1

CDR3: CASSGVGRTSGANVLTF
J: TRBJ2-6
length: 17
V: TRBV18

CDR3: CASSFQAATRSEQFF
J: TRBJ2-1
length: 15
V: TRBV11-2

CDR3: CSARDNTGQLETQYF
J: TRBJ2-5
length: 15
V: TRBV20-1

CDR3: CASTLSEYQETQYF
J: TRBJ2-5
length: 14
V: TRBV5-5

CDR3: CATGDGQTSTDTQYF
J: TRBJ2-3
length: 15
V: TRBV10-3

CDR3: CASSQMASSETQYF
J: TRBJ2-5
length: 14
V: TRBV3-1

CDR3: CSARGPGLAGVRTDTQYF
J: TRBJ2-3
length: 18
V: TRBV20-1

CDR3: CASSLVAGGPIETQYF
J: TRBJ2-5
length: 16
V: TRBV28

CDR3: CASSPGTGDTDTQYF
J: TRBJ2-3
length: 15
V: TRBV6-5

CDR3: CASIMGSLSTDTQYF
J: TRBJ2-3
length: 15
V: TRBV7-9

CDR3: CASSIMDSLEAQHF
J: TRBJ1-5
length: 14
V: TRBV19

CDR3: CASSSRFGMNTEAFF
J: TRBJ1-1
length: 15
V: TRBV7-2

CDR3: CASSLDRERSEKLFF
J: TRBJ1-4
length: 15
V: TRBV12-3/TRBV12-4

CDR3: CASSIAGGSSYNEQFF
J: TRBJ2-1
length: 16
V: TRBV19

CDR3: CASRSGGRDSDTQYF
J: TRBJ2-3
length: 15
V: TRBV28

CDR3: CASSLDRGASNGYTF
J: TRBJ1-2
length: 15
V: TRBV11-2

CDR3: CASSSTGYYDYGYTF
J: TRBJ1-2
length: 15
V: TRBV11-2

CDR3: CASSLSGTFNQPQHF
J: TRBJ1-5
length: 15
V: TRBV7-2

CDR3: CASSEFLVGQGYYPQHF
J: TRBJ1-5
length: 17
V: TRBV2

CDR3: CASRKRDSSYNEQFF
J: TRBJ2-1
length: 15
V: TRBV12-3/TRBV12-4

CDR3: CASSDIGQATDTQYF
J: TRBJ2-3
length: 15
V: TRBV6-4

CDR3: CASSLGSGQIYEQYF
J: TRBJ2-7
length: 15
V: TRBV5-1

CDR3: CASSSGQLNTEAFF
J: TRBJ1-1
length: 14
V: TRBV28

CDR3: CASSLAGKPSYNSPLHF
J: TRBJ1-6
length: 17
V: TRBV12-3/TRBV12-4